Listed below are T cell receptor beta chains from one sample, sequenced in a study of cytomegalovirus exposure and HLA in healthy donors. TCRdb's copy holds only in-frame clones and misses some; the assay was immunoSEQ multiplex PCR. The data hold around 240,000 clones, with around 90% observed a single time. The sequenced sample consisted of PBMCs. The receptors were sampled from a woman aged 18-30 years in good health and CMV-seronegative. Both conserved end residues are part of each CDR3. A D gene is named only where the DNA matches it firmly. Clone sizes are given selectively: once, few, many, or a class where the clone is expanded.

size	D	V	J	CDR3	DNA
.	TRBD1	TRBV5-4	TRBJ1-2	CASSSTGAPGYTF	TGTGCCAGCAGCTCCACAGGGGCCCCGGGCTACACCTTC
.	TRBD2	TRBV27	TRBJ2-5	CASSDIAGGLRTQYF	TGTGCCAGCAGTGACATAGCGGGGGGGCTTAGGACCCAGTACTTC
.	TRBD1	TRBV5-6	TRBJ2-7	CASSLVPGQVTSYEQYF	TGTGCCAGCAGCTTGGTTCCGGGACAGGTCACCTCCTACGAGCAGTACTTC
.	.	TRBV6-5	TRBJ1-5	CASSADSYSNQPQHF	TGTGCCAGCAGTGCGGACAGCTATAGCAATCAGCCCCAGCATTTT
.	TRBD2	TRBV7-9	TRBJ2-3	CASSKAASGFTDTQYF	TGTGCCAGCAGTAAAGCGGCTAGCGGATTCACAGATACGCAGTATTTT
.	.	TRBV27	TRBJ1-2	CASSSGTQGWGNYGYTF	TGTGCCAGCAGTAGCGGGACCCAAGGTTGGGGTAACTATGGCTACACCTTC
.	.	TRBV10-1	TRBJ2-1	CASSRGYNEQFF	TGCGCCAGCAGTCGGGGGTACAATGAGCAGTTCTTC
.	.	TRBV27	TRBJ2-2	CASSLLGRTATGELFF	TGTGCCAGCAGTTTATTGGGTAGGACAGCCACCGGGGAGCTGTTTTTT
.	.	TRBV4-1	TRBJ1-5	CASSQEPLAGPNQPQHF	TGCGCCAGCAGCCAAGAACCCCTCGCAGGGCCGAATCAGCCCCAGCATTTT
.	.	TRBV25-1	TRBJ2-7	CASSARRESYEQYF	TGTGCCAGCAGTGCCCGACGGGAGTCCTACGAGCAGTACTTC
.	.	TRBV28	TRBJ1-4	CASSFGKPRWKLFF	TGTGCCAGCAGTTTTGGCAAGCCTAGGTGGAAACTGTTTTTT
.	.	TRBV6-5	TRBJ1-4	CASSYAGSKELFF	TGTGCCAGCAGTTACGCAGGCTCGAAGGAACTGTTTTTT
.	TRBD1	TRBV5-1	TRBJ2-5	CASSLAPGQGGRQETQYF	TGCGCCAGCAGCTTGGCCCCGGGACAGGGGGGAAGACAAGAGACCCAGTACTTC
.	.	TRBV13	TRBJ1-1	CASSLDSLEMNTEAFF	TGTGCCAGCAGCTTAGATAGCCTCGAAATGAACACTGAAGCTTTCTTT
.	TRBD2	TRBV6-6	TRBJ2-1	CASSPQRGGSNEQFF	TGTGCCAGCAGCCCTCAGCGGGGGGGCAGCAATGAGCAGTTCTTC
.	.	TRBV7-6	TRBJ1-6	CASSSQEAQSLHF	TGTGCCAGCAGCTCCCAGGAGGCTCAATCCCTCCACTTT
.	.	TRBV29-1	TRBJ2-6	CSVLSSPGANVLTF	TGCAGCGTTTTGTCTTCCCCTGGGGCCAACGTCCTGACTTTC
.	.	TRBV28	TRBJ2-1	CASSFRGAGNEQFF	TGTGCCAGCAGTTTCAGAGGGGCGGGGAATGAGCAGTTCTTC
.	TRBD1	TRBV27	TRBJ1-2	CASSPSDRGLGYTF	TGTGCCAGCAGTCCAAGCGACAGGGGTCTCGGCTACACCTTC
.	TRBD1	TRBV6-1	TRBJ2-3	CAGRDRGLKTDTQYF	TGTGCCGGCCGGGACAGGGGGCTAAAGACAGATACGCAGTATTTT
once	TRBD1	TRBV7-9	TRBJ1-6	CASSQDRGRGSPLHF	TGTGCCAGCAGCCAGGACAGGGGGCGAGGTTCACCCCTCCACTTT
.	.	TRBV29-1	TRBJ2-5	CSVSREGGETQYF	TGCAGCGTTTCTCGCGAGGGTGGAGAGACCCAGTACTTC
.	.	TRBV28	TRBJ2-5	CASSSSWSRRETQYF	TGTGCCAGCAGTTCATCCTGGTCCCGGAGGGAGACCCAGTACTTC
.	.	TRBV29-1	TRBJ2-3	CSVEWSDSFTDTQYF	TGCAGCGTTGAGTGGAGTGACTCCTTCACAGATACGCAGTATTTT
many	.	TRBV30	TRBJ1-1	CAWSYTGWTEAFF	TGTGCCTGGAGTTATACCGGGTGGACTGAAGCTTTCTTT
.	.	TRBV19	TRBJ1-5	CASSIGTGNQPQHF	TGTGCCAGTAGTATAGGGACAGGCAATCAGCCCCAGCATTTT
.	.	TRBV27	TRBJ2-1	CASSLLGHNNEQFF	TGTGCCAGCAGTTTACTGGGACACAACAATGAGCAGTTCTTC